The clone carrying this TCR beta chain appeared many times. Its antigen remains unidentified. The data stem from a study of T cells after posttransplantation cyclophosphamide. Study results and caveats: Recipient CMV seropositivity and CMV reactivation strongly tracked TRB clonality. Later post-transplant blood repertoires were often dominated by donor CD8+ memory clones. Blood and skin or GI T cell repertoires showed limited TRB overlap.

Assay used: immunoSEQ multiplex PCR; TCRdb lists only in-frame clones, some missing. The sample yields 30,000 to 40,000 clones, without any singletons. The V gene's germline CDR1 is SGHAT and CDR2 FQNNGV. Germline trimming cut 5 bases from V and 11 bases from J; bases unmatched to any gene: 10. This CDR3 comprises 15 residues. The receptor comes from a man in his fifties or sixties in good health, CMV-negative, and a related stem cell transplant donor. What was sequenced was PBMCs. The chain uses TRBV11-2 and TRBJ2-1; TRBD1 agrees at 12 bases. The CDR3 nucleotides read TGTGCCAGCAGCCACGGGACAGGGGGCGCAAATCAGCAGTTCTTC. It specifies CASSHGTGGANQQFF.